One sample yielded the 31 T cell receptor beta chains listed below, sequenced in a study of OX40 agonist ivuxolimab in advanced cancers. This table comes from immunoSEQ multiplex PCR, and its TCRdb copy is limited to in-frame clones, with some not included. The sample consists of approximately 69,000 clones, 88% of them appearing once. The specimen comprised CD4+ or CD8+ T cells sorted from blood, sampled in a trial of the OX40 agonist ivuxolimab. The receptor set was obtained from an adult with an advanced solid tumor such as melanoma, head and neck, liver or kidney cancer.

J is TRBJ2-1 and V is TRBV2, with a possible D match to TRBD1 (6 bases). This CDR3 is 12 amino acids long. Trimming removed 8 bases from V and 15 bases from J, with 20 bases in between. Germline CDR1 is SNHLY and CDR2 is FYNNEI. The CDR3 region is CASLRGTHERFF. CDR3 nucleotides: TGTGCCAGCCTCAGGGGCACCCACGAACGGTTCTTC.

The CDR3 DNA reads as TGTGCCTGGAGTTATGGACAGGGGTATGAAAAACTGTTTTTT. Protein sequence: CAWSYGQGYEKLFF. The rearrangement uses TRBV30 and TRBJ1-4; 9 bases are shared with TRBD1. V was clipped by 2 bases and J by 6 bases; unmatched bases: 4. Germline-derived CDR1 and CDR2 are GTSNPN and SVGIG (reference sequence). This CDR3 is built from 14 residues.

This clone has only one observation. The rearrangement links TRBV7-6 to TRBJ2-3; 8 bases are shared with TRBD1. CDR1 SGHVS and CDR2 FNYEAQ come from the germline V gene. The CDR3 loop spans 15 amino acids. V lost 2 bases and J lost 1; bases outside the gene matches: 2. This chain's CDR3 is CASSLWGQGTDTQYF. The CDR3 DNA sequence: TGTGCCAGCAGCTTATGGGGACAGGGCACAGATACGCAGTATTTT.

V usage is TRBV5-4 and J usage is TRBJ1-2; D is unresolved. This CDR3 contains 15 residues. Trimming left V 4 bases short and J 4 bases short, with 17 bases between. CDR1 is SGHNT and CDR2 is YYREEE in the germline V gene (reference sequence). The CDR3 region is CASSPSGPVSYGYTF. The CDR3 DNA sequence: TGTGCCAGCAGCCCCTCAGGACCGGTCTCCTATGGCTACACCTTC. The whole variable domain, remainder taken from reference TRBV5-4 and TRBJ1-2, is ETGVTQSPTHLIKTRGQQVTLRCSSQSGHNTVSWYQQALGQGPQFIFQYYREEENGRGNFPPRFSGLQFPNYSSELNVNALELDDSALYLCASSPSGPVSYGYTFGSGTRLTVV.

The chain combines TRBV5-1 with TRBJ1-1; possibly TRBD1 for D (5 bases). Germline V lookup: CDR1 SGHRS, CDR2 YFSETQ. Trimming pared 0 bases from V and 4 bases from J, leaving 13 bases between. The CDR3 is 15 amino acids. CDR3 loop: CASSLESSGVTEAFF. As DNA, the CDR3 is TGCGCCAGCAGCTTGGAATCGTCGGGGGTCACTGAAGCTTTCTTT. Full variable domain (missing parts from reference TRBV5-1 and TRBJ1-1): KAGVTQTPRYLIKTRGQQVTLSCSPISGHRSVSWYQQTPGQGLQFLFEYFSETQRNKGNFPGRFSGRQFSNSRSEMNVSTLELGDSALYLCASSLESSGVTEAFFGQGTRLTVV.

The CDR3 DNA is TGTGCCAGCTCACCGGGACTAGCGGGAGGGGCAGATACGCAGTATTTT. Protein product: CASSPGLAGGADTQYF. This rearrangement joins TRBV18 to TRBJ2-3; 16 nucleotides match TRBD2. Germline CDR1 KGHSH, CDR2 LQKENI. The V segment lost 3 bases and the J segment 4 bases; nucleotides outside the gene matches: 1. This CDR3 spans 16 amino acids.

The chain joins TRBV6-6 to TRBJ1-2; 7 nucleotides line up with TRBD1. Germline V gives CDR1 MNHNY, CDR2 SVGAGI (reference sequence). The CDR3 is 15 residues long. Trimming took 6 bases from V and 3 from J; bases not matched to a gene: 10. CDR3 residues: CASRHKGAGHYGYTF. The CDR3 coding sequence is TGTGCCAGCAGACATAAGGGGGCCGGCCACTATGGCTACACCTTC.

The genes are TRBV7-9 and TRBJ1-2; tentative D call: TRBD1 (5 bases). V was cut by 6 bases and J by 7 bases, with 12 bases left in between. The germline V gene encodes CDR1 SEHNR and CDR2 FQNEAQ (reference sequence). The CDR3 runs to 12 residues. The CDR3 DNA reads as TGTGCCAGCAGTCGGACATTGTCTGGCTACACCTTC. Protein sequence: CASSRTLSGYTF. The complete variable domain, with remaining parts taken from reference TRBV7-9 and TRBJ1-2, reads DTGVSQNPRHKITKRGQNVTFRCDPISEHNRLYWYRQTLGQGPEFLTYFQNEAQLEKSRLLSDRFSAERPKGSFSTLEIQRTEQGDSAMYLCASSRTLSGYTFGSGTRLTVV.

This sequence joins TRBV5-1 and TRBJ1-1; the D gene is possibly TRBD1 (6 bases). Trimming cost V 3 bases and J 2 bases, with 14 bases left between them. Germline loops: CDR1 SGHRS, CDR2 YFSETQ. This CDR3 spans 15 amino acids. The CDR3 reads CASSWTGQPNTEAFF. The CDR3 coding sequence is TGCGCCAGCAGCTGGACCGGACAGCCTAACACTGAAGCTTTCTTT.

V and J are TRBV30 and TRBJ1-6, with a weak D call TRBD1 (5 bases). Trimming left V 4 bases short and J 9 bases short, with 13 bases between. The CDR3 is 13 residues long. Germline V gene sequence: CDR1 GTSNPN, CDR2 SVGIG (reference sequence). The CDR3 DNA reads as TGTGCCTGGAATGGACAACGGAGTTCACCCCTCCACTTT. It specifies CAWNGQRSSPLHF.

The V gene is TRBV4-2, the J gene TRBJ2-1, with TRBD2 matching 8 bases. Germline-derived CDR1 and CDR2 are LGHNA and YNFKEQ. The CDR3 covers 16 residues. V gave up 0 bases and J gave up 3 bases; unmatched junction bases: 4. The DNA of the CDR3 is TGTGCCAGCAGCCAAGATTTCCGGGGGGGCTACAATGAGCAGTTCTTC. As protein: CASSQDFRGGYNEQFF.

This chain links TRBV5-1 with TRBJ2-5; unclear D gene. The CDR3 sequence is 13 residues long. V was trimmed by 2 bases and J by 1 base, leaving 6 bases between them. From germline, CDR1 is SGHRS and CDR2 YFSETQ. The DNA of the CDR3 is TGCGCCAGCAGCTTTTACAGCCAAGAGACCCAGTACTTC. Translating gives CASSFYSQETQYF.

This rearrangement joins TRBV30 to TRBJ2-2; D perhaps matches TRBD2 (5 bases). The germline V gene has CDR1 GTSNPN and CDR2 SVGIG (reference sequence). V lost 2 bases and J 5 bases, leaving 15 bases between the germline ends. CDR3 length equals 15 residues. CDR3 DNA: TGTGCCTGGAGTCCCTCCGGGAAAAAAACCGGGGAGCTGTTTTTT. Amino acid sequence: CAWSPSGKKTGELFF.

The rearrangement uses TRBV11-3 and TRBJ2-3; D is undetermined. V lost 5 bases to trimming and J lost 3 bases, with 12 bases between them. The CDR3 is 14 residues long. Germline values: CDR1 SGHNT, CDR2 YENEEA. The CDR3 DNA sequence: TGTGCCAGCAGCCCCAAGCCCACGACAGATACGCAGTATTTT. Its protein product is CASSPKPTTDTQYF.

The J gene is TRBJ1-6, the V gene TRBV19; 8 positions agree with TRBD1. Germline assignment: CDR1 LNHDA and CDR2 SQIVND (reference sequence). J gave up 6 bases and V 6 bases, and 4 bases lay outside the gene matches. CDR3 length equals 14 residues. CDR3 coding DNA: TGTGCCAGTAGAGGACAGGGCGGTAATTCACCCCTCCACTTT. This gives the protein CASRGQGGNSPLHF. Full variable domain (remainder filled in from reference TRBV19 and TRBJ1-6): DGGITQSPKYLFRKEGQNVTLSCEQNLNHDAMYWYRQDPGQGLRLIYYSQIVNDFQKGDIAEGYSVSREKKESFPLTVTSAQKNPTAFYLCASRGQGGNSPLHFGNGTRLTVT.

The V gene is TRBV5-4, the J gene TRBJ2-7, with a weak D call TRBD1 (6 bases). V lost 4 bases, J lost 3 bases, and 17 bases lay in between. The CDR3 sequence is 15 residues long. Germline V gene sequence: CDR1 SGHNT, CDR2 YYREEE (reference sequence). The CDR3 nucleotides read TGTGCCAGCAGCCCGGGCGGACAGACGAGCTACGAGCAGTACTTC. It yields the protein CASSPGGQTSYEQYF.

The CDR3 spells CASSLGTSPVETQYF. CDR3 coding DNA: TGTGCCAGCAGCCTGGGGACTAGCCCGGTGGAGACCCAGTACTTC. The chain recombines TRBV14 with TRBJ2-5, with 9 bases identical to TRBD2. With V trimmed by 4 bases and J by 5 bases, 8 bases remained unmatched. This CDR3 region has 15 residues. Germline values: CDR1 SGHDN, CDR2 FVKESK.

This clone came up once. As DNA, the CDR3 is TGTGCCAGTGCCGCTCGGGGTGGTGCCGGGCAGTACTTC. It encodes CASAARGGAGQYF. The chain combines TRBV27 with TRBJ2-7, with D perhaps TRBD2 (5 bases). CDR3 length: 13 amino acids. The germline V and J ends were trimmed by 9 bases and 9 bases, with 21 bases remaining between them. Looked up from germline, CDR1 is MNHEY and CDR2 is SMNVEV (reference sequence).

J is TRBJ1-4 and V is TRBV5-5; D uncertain. In germline, CDR1 is SGHKS, CDR2 YYEKEE (reference sequence). The CDR3 runs to 15 residues. V lost 1 base, J lost 4 bases, and 11 bases lay in between. The CDR3 loop is CASSLPAVHNEKLFF. In nucleotides, the CDR3 is TGTGCCAGCAGCTTGCCAGCGGTCCATAATGAAAAACTGTTTTTT.

This chain joins TRBV2 and TRBJ2-2; TRBD1 matches 9 bases. Germline CDR1 SNHLY, CDR2 FYNNEI. The junction had 4 bases not matched to a gene; V was cut back by 8 bases and J by 0 bases. This CDR3 has 15 amino acids. CDR3 sequence: CASQTGGANTGELFF. The CDR3 DNA reads TGTGCCAGCCAAACAGGGGGCGCGAACACCGGGGAGCTGTTTTTT.

The V and J genes are TRBV9 and TRBJ1-4, with TRBD1 identical over 9 bases. CDR1 SGDLS and CDR2 YYNGEE come from the germline V gene. J lost 13 bases, V lost 4 bases, and 14 bases had no gene match. This CDR3 comprises 15 residues. CDR3 residues: CASSTTGTGNDRLFF. The CDR3 DNA reads as TGTGCCAGCAGCACAACCGGGACAGGGAATGATAGACTGTTTTTT.

The chain recombines TRBV6-1 with TRBJ1-5; D remains ambiguous. Between the trimmed V and J ends, which lost 4 bases and 7 bases, there was a span of 11 bases. The germline CDR1 and CDR2 sequences are MNHNS and SASEGT. The CDR3 spans 13 residues. CDR3 amino acids: CASSGAGGQPQHF. CDR3 nucleotides: TGTGCCAGCAGTGGGGCGGGTGGGCAGCCCCAGCATTTT.

The chain has TRBV2 and TRBJ2-6; D gene ambiguous. From germline, CDR1 is SNHLY and CDR2 FYNNEI. V lost 3 bases and J 9 bases, leaving 9 bases between the germline ends. The CDR3 runs 13 residues. The CDR3 DNA follows: TGTGCCAGCAGTGATTACGTAGTCAACGTCCTGACTTTC. Translating it yields CASSDYVVNVLTF. Combining the CDR3 with reference TRBV2 and TRBJ2-6 gives the whole variable domain EPEVTQTPSHQVTQMGQEVILRCVPISNHLYFYWYRQILGQKVEFLVSFYNNEISEKSEIFDDQFSVERPDGSNFTLKIRSTKLEDSAMYFCASSDYVVNVLTFGAGSRLTVL.

The J gene is TRBJ2-7, the V gene TRBV27; D is uncertain. Germline V gives CDR1 MNHEY, CDR2 SMNVEV (reference sequence). Trimming removed 6 bases at V and 2 bases at J, with 17 bases between. This CDR3 contains 15 residues. The CDR3 protein is CASRAGTLVAYEQYF. CDR3 nucleotides: TGTGCCAGCAGAGCCGGCACCTTGGTCGCCTACGAGCAGTACTTC.

This sequence joins TRBV11-2 and TRBJ2-1, with D possibly called TRBD1 or TRBD2 (7 bases each). The germline V gene encodes CDR1 SGHAT and CDR2 FQNNGV. V lost 5 bases to trimming and J lost 6 bases, with 23 bases between them. This CDR3 is built from 17 residues. The DNA of the CDR3 is TGTGCCAGCAGCACCAGGGGGGGGTTTTCCTCCGGCAATGAGCAGTTCTTC. This gives the protein CASSTRGGFSSGNEQFF.

The chain is built from TRBV19 and TRBJ2-1; possible D gene TRBD1, 5 bases. V was clipped by 5 bases and J by 6 bases, with 11 bases between them. The CDR3 has 13 residues. Germline V gene sequence: CDR1 LNHDA, CDR2 SQIVND (reference sequence). The CDR3 region has the DNA TGTGCCAGTAGTGTTCAGGGATCCAATGAGCAGTTCTTC. This translates into CASSVQGSNEQFF.

In its sample, this clone was seen a few times. The rearrangement links TRBV5-6 to TRBJ1-6; D is unclear. Germline V lookup: CDR1 SGHDT, CDR2 YYEEEE. V was shortened by 3 bases and J by 6 bases, with 13 bases between the two germline ends. The CDR3 is made up of 15 amino acids. The CDR3 reads CASSSLNRINSPLHF. The DNA for the CDR3 is TGTGCCAGCAGCTCCTTGAACCGGATTAATTCACCCCTCCACTTT.

On this clone itself: Other nucleotide sequences from this sample produce the same CDR3. V usage is TRBV27 and J usage is TRBJ1-3; no firm D call. V lost 6 bases and J lost 1, with 4 bases in between. Germline values: CDR1 MNHEY, CDR2 SMNVEV (reference sequence). The CDR3 runs to 12 residues. In DNA, the CDR3 is TGTGCCAGCAGGACTTCTGGAAACACCATATATTTT. Translation: CASRTSGNTIYF.

The chain's CDR3 is CASSKGYLTEAFF. The CDR3 coding sequence is TGTGCCAGCAGCAAGGGGTACCTCACTGAAGCTTTCTTT. The chain couples TRBV11-2 to TRBJ1-1; maybe TRBD1 (5 bases). Germline values: CDR1 SGHAT, CDR2 FQNNGV. With 5 bases removed from V and 4 bases from J, the gap between germline ends came to 11 bases. CDR3 size: 13 residues.

The chain joins TRBV28 to TRBJ2-7, with no clear D. This CDR3 region has 13 residues. Looked up from germline, CDR1 is MDHEN and CDR2 is SYDVKM. Trimming left V 2 bases short and J 4 bases short, with 9 bases between. The CDR3 bases are TGTGCCAGCAGTTTACCCTCTATATACGAGCAGTACTTC. This translates into CASSLPSIYEQYF. The variable domain in full, completed from reference TRBV28 and TRBJ2-7, reads DVKVTQSSRYLVKRTGEKVFLECVQDMDHENMFWYRQDPGLGLRLIYFSYDVKMKEKGDIPEGYSVSREKKERFSLILESASTNQTSMYLCASSLPSIYEQYFGPGTRLTVT.

This rearrangement joins TRBV21-1 to TRBJ1-2; the table's D call, TRBD1, has no DNA check behind it. TRBV21-1 is annotated as a pseudogene. The CDR3 extends over 15 amino acids. The CDR3 coding sequence is TGTGCCAGCAGCACCCGGGACAGCGCTAACTATGGCTACACCTTC. As protein: CASSTRDSANYGYTF.